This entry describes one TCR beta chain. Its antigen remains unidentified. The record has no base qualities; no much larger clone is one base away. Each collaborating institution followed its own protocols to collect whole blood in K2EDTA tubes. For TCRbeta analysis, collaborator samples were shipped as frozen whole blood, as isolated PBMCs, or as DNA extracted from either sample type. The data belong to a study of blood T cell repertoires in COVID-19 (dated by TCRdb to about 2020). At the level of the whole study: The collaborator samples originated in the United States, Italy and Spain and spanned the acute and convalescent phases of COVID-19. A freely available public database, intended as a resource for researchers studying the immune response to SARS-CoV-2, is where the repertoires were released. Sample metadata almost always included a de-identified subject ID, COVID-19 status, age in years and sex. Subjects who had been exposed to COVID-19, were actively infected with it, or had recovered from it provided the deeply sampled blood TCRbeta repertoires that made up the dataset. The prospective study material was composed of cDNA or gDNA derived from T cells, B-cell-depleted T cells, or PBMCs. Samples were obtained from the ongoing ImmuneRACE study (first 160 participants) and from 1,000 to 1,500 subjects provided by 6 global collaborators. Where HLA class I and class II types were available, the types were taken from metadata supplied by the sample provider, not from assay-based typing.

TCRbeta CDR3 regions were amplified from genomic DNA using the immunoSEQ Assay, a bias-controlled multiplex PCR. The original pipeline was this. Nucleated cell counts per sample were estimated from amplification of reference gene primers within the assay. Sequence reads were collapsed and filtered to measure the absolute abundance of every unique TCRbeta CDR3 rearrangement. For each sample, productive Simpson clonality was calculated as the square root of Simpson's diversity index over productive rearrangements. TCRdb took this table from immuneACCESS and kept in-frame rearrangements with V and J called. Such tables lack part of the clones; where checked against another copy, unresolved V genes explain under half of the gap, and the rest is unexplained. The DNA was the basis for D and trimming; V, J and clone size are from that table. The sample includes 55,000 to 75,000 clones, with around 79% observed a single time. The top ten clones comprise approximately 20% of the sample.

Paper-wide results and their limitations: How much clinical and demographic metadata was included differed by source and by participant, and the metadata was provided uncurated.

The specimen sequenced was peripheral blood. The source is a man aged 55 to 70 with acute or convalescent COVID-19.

For the CDR3, the sequence is CASSIRQGSNYGYTF. At the DNA level, the sequence is TGTGCCAGTAGTATTCGACAGGGTTCTAACTATGGCTACACCTTC. The chain is encoded by TRBV19 joined to TRBJ1-2; the junction holds 7 bases that match TRBD1. The germline V gene (reference sequence) supplies CDR1 LNHDA and CDR2 SQIVND. Trimming accounts for 3 bases at V and 0 bases at J, while the number of junction bases matched to no gene is 4. From the cysteine through the phenylalanine, the CDR3 covers 15 amino acids. Only CDR3 DNA is held: 45 bases, read in frame from base 1.